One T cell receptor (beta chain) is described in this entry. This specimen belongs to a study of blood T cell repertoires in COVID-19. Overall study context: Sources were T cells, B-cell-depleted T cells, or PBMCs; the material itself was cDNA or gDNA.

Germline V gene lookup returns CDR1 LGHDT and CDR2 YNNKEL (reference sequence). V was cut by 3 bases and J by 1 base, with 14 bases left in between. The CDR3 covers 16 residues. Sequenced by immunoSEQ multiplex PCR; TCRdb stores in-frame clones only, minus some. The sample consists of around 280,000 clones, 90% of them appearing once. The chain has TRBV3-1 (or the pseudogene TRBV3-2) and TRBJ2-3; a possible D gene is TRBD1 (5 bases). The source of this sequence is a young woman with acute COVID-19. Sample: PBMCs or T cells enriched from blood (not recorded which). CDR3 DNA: TGTGCCAGCAGCCATTTTGGGGCAGACCGCACAGATACGCAGTATTTT. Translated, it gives CASSHFGADRTDTQYF.